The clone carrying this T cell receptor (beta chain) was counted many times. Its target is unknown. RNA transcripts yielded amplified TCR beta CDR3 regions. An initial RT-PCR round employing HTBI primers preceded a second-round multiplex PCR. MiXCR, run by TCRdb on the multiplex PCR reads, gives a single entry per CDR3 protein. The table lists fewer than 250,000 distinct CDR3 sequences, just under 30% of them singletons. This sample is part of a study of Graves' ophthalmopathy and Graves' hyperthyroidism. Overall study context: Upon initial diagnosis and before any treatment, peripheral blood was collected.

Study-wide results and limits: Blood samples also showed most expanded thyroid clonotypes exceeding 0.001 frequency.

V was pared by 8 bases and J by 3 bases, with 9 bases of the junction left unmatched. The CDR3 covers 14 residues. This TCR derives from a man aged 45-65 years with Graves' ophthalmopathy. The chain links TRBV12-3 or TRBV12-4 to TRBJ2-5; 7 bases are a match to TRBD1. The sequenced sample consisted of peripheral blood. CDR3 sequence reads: CASGPPGGKETQYF. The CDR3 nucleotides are TGTGCCAGCGGCCCTCCAGGGGGAAAAGAGACCCAGTACTTC.